What follows describes a single TCR beta chain. The sample originates from a study of OX40 agonist ivuxolimab in advanced cancers. Study summary: Patients assigned to dose escalation were diagnosed with hepatocellular carcinoma, melanoma, renal cell or head and neck cancer.

Here immunoSEQ multiplex PCR was the method, and the copy in TCRdb shows in-frame clones only, minus some. This sample has approximately 69,000 clones, with approximately 80% found just once. Trimming cost V 2 bases and J 2 bases; bases outside gene matches: 6. The germline V gene encodes CDR1 LGHNA and CDR2 YNFKEQ. The CDR3 sequence is 17 residues long. V is TRBV4-2 and J is TRBJ2-3, with 11 bases matching TRBD2. The TCR comes from an adult with an advanced solid tumor such as melanoma, head and neck, liver or kidney cancer. The sample was CD4+ or CD8+ T cells sorted from blood, taken in a trial of the OX40 agonist ivuxolimab. CDR3 sequence reads: CASSQSVAGGPTDTQYF. CDR3 DNA sequence: TGTGCCAGCAGCCAAAGTGTAGCGGGGGGGCCCACAGATACGCAGTATTTT.